This T cell receptor beta chain originates from a study of identifying expanded T cells in peripheral blood. The study, taken as a whole, reports: Technical replicates showed roughly 1.2 changed clones; roughly two weeks approximately 16; four weeks 19. Variance in clone template counts between approximately 2-week samples significantly increased with total template count across all healthy donors.

Trimming left V 6 bases short and J 5 bases short, with 19 bases between. This CDR3 is 14 amino acids long. Germline loops: CDR1 GTSNPN, CDR2 SVGIG (reference sequence). Collection occurred without any documented infections or immune events in donors. This clone was found once. The antigen remains unidentified. Using immunoSEQ multiplex PCR, the repertoire was profiled, and TCRdb retains in-frame clones only, with some absent. In the table there are fewer than 85,000 clones, around 89% of which are singletons. The rearrangement links TRBV30 to TRBJ2-5; D is unclear. The material sequenced was blood. This receptor was identified in a person between 18 and 75 years old in good health. CDR3 in amino acids: CACYLGWGSETQYF. CDR3 DNA sequence: TGTGCCTGCTATCTAGGGTGGGGTTCGGAGACCCAGTACTTC.